At least ten counts were recorded for the clone carrying this T cell receptor beta chain. The antigen remains unidentified. This CDR3 is built from 15 residues. Trimming took 1 base from V and 0 from J, leaving 6 bases between them. Per germline, CDR1 SEHNR and CDR2 FQNEAQ (reference sequence). The data stem from a study of T cell repertoires in cytomegalovirus infection. Study context: Peptides in the study included HLA-C-restricted and HLA-B-restricted CMV epitopes. CMV infection together with matching HLA type was indicated by public TCR beta signatures. The study's findings and limits: In two of eight donors, the top clonotype was HLA-C-restricted CMV-specific.

MiXCR, run by TCRdb on the reads, gives a single entry per CDR3 protein. The top ten clones hold around 15% of a sample with approximately 990,000 distinct CDR3 sequences, roughly 30% of them seen once. This receptor was taken from a human donor in good health (CMV status not recorded). Some clones in this sample may be carry-over from other donors' samples. The sequencing used cultured CD8+ T cells from PBMCs, collected from culture after CMV antigen stimulation. The chain carries TRBV7-9 and TRBJ1-4; D uncertain. CDR3 sequence (DNA): TGTGCCAGCAGCTTAGGACCTACAACTAATGAAAAACTGTTTTTT. It codes for CASSLGPTTNEKLFF.